The 30 T cell receptor beta chains listed next were all sequenced from one sample in a study of cytomegalovirus exposure and HLA in healthy donors (dated by TCRdb to about 2017). The method behind the library was the immunoSEQ multiplex PCR assay. For the multiplex PCR, a mixture combining 60 forward primers for TCR Vbeta segments and 13 reverse primers for TCR Jbeta segments was used. Imported from immuneACCESS, the table was reduced by TCRdb to in-frame sequences with V and J called. These copies leave out some clones; in studies compared against another copy, an unresolved V gene accounts for under half, and the cause of the remainder is not known. This sample gives 200,000 to 250,000 clones in total; approximately 78% of them show up just once. Around 3% of the sample lies in the top ten. Sequenced sample: PBMCs. Receptors were obtained from a woman in her thirties or forties in good health and CMV-seronegative.

A remark on this clone: Different DNA sequences within this sample yield the same CDR3. The chain uses TRBV6-1 and TRBJ2-2; weak D call: TRBD2 (5 bases). CDR3 size: 14 residues. The V end lost 6 bases, the J end lost 0 bases, and 8 bases lay between the germline ends. CDR1 is MNHNS, CDR2 SASEGT, per germline. CDR3 DNA sequence: TGTGCCAGCAGGCCGGGATCGAACACCGGGGAGCTGTTTTTT. Translating gives CASRPGSNTGELFF.

This chain connects TRBV19 to TRBJ2-1; possibly TRBD2 for D (6 bases). Looked up from germline, CDR1 is LNHDA and CDR2 is SQIVND (reference sequence). The CDR3 has 15 residues. V was shortened by 5 bases and J by 0 bases, with 11 bases between the two germline ends. In DNA, the CDR3 is TGTGCCAGTAGTCTACGGGAGAGCTCCTACAATGAGCAGTTCTTC. Amino acids: CASSLRESSYNEQFF.

The V and J genes are TRBV6-6 and TRBJ2-7, with TRBD2 matching over 12 bases. With V trimmed by 6 bases and J by 3 bases, 9 bases remained unmatched. This CDR3 comprises 16 residues. Germline V gives CDR1 MNHNY, CDR2 SVGAGI (reference sequence). The CDR3 region is CASSFRTSGMIYEQYF. DNA of the CDR3: TGTGCCAGCAGCTTTCGGACTAGCGGGATGATCTACGAGCAGTACTTC.

A remark on this clone: The sample holds other DNA sequences that translate to the same CDR3. The rearrangement joins TRBV5-1 to TRBJ2-7, with 11 positions matching TRBD1. From germline, CDR1 is SGHRS and CDR2 YFSETQ. After removal of 4 bases from V and 2 bases from J, the junction contained 2 bases not matched to a gene. The CDR3 runs to 14 residues. CDR3 nucleotides: TGCGCCAGCAGCCCGGGACAGGGGGCCTACGAGCAGTACTTC. Its protein is CASSPGQGAYEQYF.

The genes are TRBV12-5 and TRBJ1-4, with D hard to call. V was cut by 5 bases and J by 2 bases, with 9 bases left in between. This CDR3 spans 14 amino acids. Germline V lookup: CDR1 LGHNT, CDR2 FRNRAP. For the CDR3, the DNA is TGTGCTAGTGGTGCCGAGGGCACTAATGAAAAACTGTTTTTT. It encodes CASGAEGTNEKLFF. The full variable domain, completed using reference TRBV12-5 and TRBJ1-4, is DARVTQTPRHKVTEMGQEVTMRCQPILGHNTVFWYRQTMMQGLELLAYFRNRAPLDDSGMPKDRFSAEMPDATLATLKIQPSEPRDSAVYFCASGAEGTNEKLFFGSGTQLSVL.

The chain joins TRBV19 to TRBJ2-7; D perhaps matches TRBD1 (6 bases). The CDR3 sequence is 13 residues long. V lost 5 bases and J 3 bases, leaving 11 bases between the germline ends. Looked up from germline, CDR1 is LNHDA and CDR2 is SQIVND (reference sequence). The CDR3 DNA follows: TGTGCCAGTAGTGTAGGGACACACTACGAGCAGTACTTC. Translation: CASSVGTHYEQYF.

This chain joins TRBV7-3 and TRBJ2-3; TRBD2 aligns across 10 bases. V dropped 5 bases and J dropped 4; count of bases not matched to a gene: 18. The CDR3 covers 19 residues. From germline, CDR1 is SGHTA and CDR2 FQGTGA. The CDR3 region has the DNA TGTGCCAGCAGCCGGGGACAGTTGAGGACTAGCGGCCCTCCAGATACGCAGTATTTT. This translates into CASSRGQLRTSGPPDTQYF.

The rearrangement joins TRBV27 to TRBJ2-1, with a possible D match to TRBD1 (6 bases). This CDR3 has 17 amino acids. V was shortened by 4 bases and J by 3 bases, with 19 bases between the two germline ends. Germline loops: CDR1 MNHEY, CDR2 SMNVEV (reference sequence). CDR3 loop: CASSSPLGANFYNEQFF. DNA of the CDR3: TGTGCCAGCAGTTCCCCTCTGGGGGCTAATTTCTACAATGAGCAGTTCTTC.

V is TRBV6-1 and J is TRBJ2-7, with 7 bases aligning to TRBD2. The CDR3 is 13 residues long. Trimming took 6 bases from V and 2 from J; bases not matched to a gene: 4. Germline V gives CDR1 MNHNS, CDR2 SASEGT. Here the CDR3 DNA reads TGTGCCAGCAGGTGGGGAGGGACCTACGAGCAGTACTTC. Protein sequence: CASRWGGTYEQYF.

The rearrangement uses TRBV6-5 and TRBJ1-1, with 9 bases identical to TRBD1. V lost 4 bases to trimming and J lost 4 bases; unmatched junction nucleotides: 4. The CDR3 contains 14 residues. In germline, CDR1 is MNHEY, CDR2 SVGAGI. Here the CDR3 reads CASSSTGGLTEAFF. CDR3 nucleotide sequence: TGTGCCAGCAGTTCCACAGGGGGCCTCACTGAAGCTTTCTTT.

The V call is TRBV5-1, the J call TRBJ2-7; D remains unclear. The CDR3 contains 11 residues. Germline loops: CDR1 SGHRS, CDR2 YFSETQ. V lost 4 bases and J lost 5, with 7 bases in between. The CDR3 sequence: CASSAADEQYF. As DNA, the CDR3 is TGCGCCAGCAGCGCCGCGGACGAGCAGTACTTC.

This clone is a singleton in its sample. The chain carries TRBV11-2 and TRBJ1-1; 10 positions match TRBD1. After removal of 5 bases from V and 0 bases from J, the junction contained 9 bases not matched to a gene. This CDR3 region has 17 residues. Germline V gene sequence: CDR1 SGHAT, CDR2 FQNNGV. CDR3 sequence (DNA): TGTGCCAGCAGCCAAACGACAGGGGGCAGAATGAACACTGAAGCTTTCTTT. This sequence encodes CASSQTTGGRMNTEAFF.

In its sample, this clone was seen a few times. This chain joins TRBV19 and TRBJ2-3; 9 bases are shared with TRBD1. CDR3 size: 15 residues. The junction had 7 bases not matched to a gene; V was cut back by 7 bases and J by 2 bases. CDR1 is LNHDA and CDR2 is SQIVND in the germline V gene (reference sequence). The CDR3 reads CASTPGTGTTDTQYF. Written as DNA, the CDR3 is TGTGCCAGTACCCCCGGGACAGGGACCACAGATACGCAGTATTTT.

This chain links TRBV28 with TRBJ1-4; TRBD1 might be the D (6 bases). V gave up 3 bases and J gave up 7 bases, with 15 bases separating them. Looked up from germline, CDR1 is MDHEN and CDR2 is SYDVKM. The length of the CDR3 is 15 residues. The CDR3 loop reads CASSLGGAISEKLFF. CDR3 in DNA: TGTGCCAGCAGTTTGGGGGGGGCGATAAGTGAAAAACTGTTTTTT.

The genes are TRBV4-1 and TRBJ1-2, with D maybe TRBD1 (6 bases). V dropped 4 bases and J dropped 2 bases, with 14 bases sitting between them. The length of the CDR3 is 15 residues. Germline V CDR1 and CDR2: MGHRA, YSYEKL. The DNA for the CDR3 is TGCGCCAGCAGCCTCAGACAGGAACCAAACTATGGCTACACCTTC. It yields the protein CASSLRQEPNYGYTF.

The rearrangement joins TRBV6-5 to TRBJ1-5; TRBD1 matches at 8 bases. This CDR3 spans 14 amino acids. With 5 bases clipped from V and 7 bases from J, the junction kept 7 bases outside the gene matches. Per the germline V gene, CDR1 is MNHEY and CDR2 is SVGAGI. CDR3 DNA sequence: TGTGCCAGCAGTCCCAGGACAGGGAGGCAGCCCCAGCATTTT. This sequence encodes CASSPRTGRQPQHF.

This chain links TRBV27 with TRBJ2-7; a weak D match, TRBD2 (5 bases). Germline CDR1 and CDR2: MNHEY and SMNVEV (reference sequence). The CDR3 loop spans 14 amino acids. V was cut by 5 bases and J by 6 bases, with 17 bases left in between. The CDR3 region is CASSVLAGSPEQYF. The CDR3 nucleotides are TGTGCCAGCAGTGTGCTAGCTGGATCCCCCGAGCAGTACTTC.

The gene calls are TRBV18 and TRBJ2-1; TRBD1 agrees at 7 bases. Germline CDR1 reads KGHSH; CDR2 reads LQKENI. After removal of 2 bases from V and 0 bases from J, the junction contained 4 bases not matched to a gene. The CDR3 totals 16 residues. This CDR3 is CASSPRSGGSYNEQFF. CDR3 sequence (DNA): TGTGCCAGCTCACCAAGGTCAGGGGGCTCCTACAATGAGCAGTTCTTC.

The sample holds one count of this clone. The gene calls are TRBV7-8 and TRBJ1-1, with TRBD1 as a possible D gene (5 bases). The germline gives CDR1 SGHVS, CDR2 FQNEAQ. V dropped 2 bases and J dropped 4 bases, with 8 bases sitting between them. The CDR3 covers 13 residues. CDR3 region: CASSLSRATEAFF. The CDR3 DNA reads TGTGCCAGCAGCTTAAGCAGGGCCACTGAAGCTTTCTTT.

The chain links TRBV30 to TRBJ1-2; D is unclear. The germline V and J ends were trimmed by 0 bases and 3 bases, with 17 bases remaining between them. The V gene's germline CDR1 is GTSNPN and CDR2 SVGIG (reference sequence). The CDR3 loop spans 16 amino acids. CDR3 bases: TGTGCCTGGAGTGTACTACGGGTAACCCCCTACTATGGCTACACCTTC. It specifies CAWSVLRVTPYYGYTF.

This clone has a single count. This sequence joins TRBV29-1 and TRBJ2-7; D gene unclear. The V end lost 4 bases, the J end lost 0 bases, and 13 bases lay between the germline ends. The CDR3 extends over 14 amino acids. Germline V gene lookup returns CDR1 SQVTM and CDR2 ANQGSEA. CDR3 sequence: CSVARRLSSYEQYF. The CDR3 region has the DNA TGCAGCGTTGCAAGGCGGCTCAGCTCCTACGAGCAGTACTTC.

This chain joins TRBV18 and TRBJ2-3; no clear D. The germline V gene has CDR1 KGHSH and CDR2 LQKENI. V was cut by 4 bases and J by 1 base, with 3 bases left in between. The CDR3 consists of 12 residues. The CDR3 DNA follows: TGTGCCAGCTCACTAGGCACAGATACGCAGTATTTT. It codes for CASSLGTDTQYF. The full variable domain, in which reference TRBV18 and TRBJ2-3 provide the parts outside the CDR3, is NAGVMQNPRHLVRRRGQEARLRCSPMKGHSHVYWYRQLPEEGLKFMVYLQKENIIDESGMPKERFSAEFPKEGPSILRIQQVVRGDSAAYFCASSLGTDTQYFGPGTRLTVL.

The chain uses TRBV4-1 and TRBJ1-2; D remains unclear. The CDR3 consists of 16 residues. Trimming removed 3 bases at V and 1 base at J, with 15 bases between. Looked up from germline, CDR1 is MGHRA and CDR2 is YSYEKL. DNA for the CDR3: TGCGCCAGCAGCCAGTTGCGAGGGTTGGGTAACTATGGCTACACCTTC. Encoded protein: CASSQLRGLGNYGYTF.

The chain combines TRBV7-8 with TRBJ1-1; 11 bases match TRBD1. This CDR3 has 16 residues. CDR1 and CDR2 (germline): SGHVS, FQNEAQ. V dropped 4 bases and J dropped 5; count of bases not matched to a gene: 9. The CDR3 DNA reads TGTGCCAGCAGCTCCGGGACAGGGGGGACCCTGACTGAAGCTTTCTTT. It translates to CASSSGTGGTLTEAFF.

In its sample, this clone was seen once. The chain employs TRBV5-1 and TRBJ1-6, with 7 bases matching TRBD1. Losses at the gene ends were 5 bases for V and 3 bases for J; bases not matched to a gene: 8. CDR3 size: 16 residues. Germline-derived CDR1 and CDR2 are SGHRS and YFSETQ. This CDR3 reads CASSRAQGNYNSPLHF. The CDR3 DNA reads TGCGCCAGCAGTCGAGCACAGGGGAACTATAATTCACCCCTCCACTTT. Full variable domain (remainder filled in from reference TRBV5-1 and TRBJ1-6): KAGVTQTPRYLIKTRGQQVTLSCSPISGHRSVSWYQQTPGQGLQFLFEYFSETQRNKGNFPGRFSGRQFSNSRSEMNVSTLELGDSALYLCASSRAQGNYNSPLHFGNGTRLTVT.

The chain joins TRBV15 to TRBJ1-6; no firm D call. The CDR3 consists of 16 residues. With 0 bases removed from V and 2 bases from J, the gap between germline ends came to 8 bases. CDR1 and CDR2 (germline): LNHNV, YYDKDF (reference sequence). The CDR3 DNA reads as TGTGCCACCAGCAGAGATACCGGGGCCTATAATTCACCCCTCCACTTT. Protein sequence: CATSRDTGAYNSPLHF.

The V call is TRBV5-8, the J call TRBJ2-1; TRBD2 matches at 9 bases. The CDR3 length is 17 residues. Per germline, CDR1 SGHTS and CDR2 YDEGEE. Trimming at V came to 4 bases and at J to 9 bases, leaving 17 bases not matched to a gene. For the CDR3, the DNA is TGTGCCAGCAGCCGGGGGCCGAACGCGGGAGGGCTTGGTGAGCAGTTCTTC. It is translated as CASSRGPNAGGLGEQFF.

The chain links TRBV27 to TRBJ2-7; 11 nucleotides match TRBD2. Germline V CDR1 and CDR2: MNHEY, SMNVEV (reference sequence). The V segment lost 4 bases and the J segment 1 base; nucleotides outside the gene matches: 3. The CDR3 is 15 amino acids. The CDR3 protein is CASSSGLAGSYEQYF. The DNA for the CDR3 is TGTGCCAGCAGTTCTGGACTAGCGGGTTCCTACGAGCAGTACTTC.

This clone came up a few times. V and J are TRBV27 and TRBJ1-4; D may be TRBD1 (6 bases). The CDR3 runs 12 residues. Germline assignment: CDR1 MNHEY and CDR2 SMNVEV (reference sequence). Trimming stripped 3 bases from V and 12 bases from J, with 11 bases between. CDR3 DNA: TGTGCCAGCAGTTTGATAGGGGGGGAACTGTTTTTT. Its protein is CASSLIGGELFF.

The chain links TRBV18 to TRBJ1-1; a weak D match, TRBD1 (5 bases). Trimming took 0 bases from V and 4 from J, leaving 12 bases between them. Germline lookup yields CDR1 KGHSH and CDR2 LQKENI. CDR3 length: 15 residues. The CDR3 DNA follows: TGTGCCAGCTCACCACCGGAAGGGGTGGGCACTGAAGCTTTCTTT. This codes for CASSPPEGVGTEAFF.